The rows below give T cell receptor beta chains drawn from one sample of a study of cytomegalovirus exposure and HLA in healthy donors. Profiling relied on immunoSEQ multiplex PCR, and the TCRdb table lists in-frame clones only, not all of them. The data contain around 230,000 clones, roughly 79% of them seen just once; the ten biggest clones take up 1.5% to 2%. Input material: PBMCs. All receptors derive from a male donor in good health and CMV-seronegative. Both conserved end residues are part of each CDR3. The order of the fields is V gene, D gene, J gene, CDR3 length, clone size, CDR3 protein, CDR3 DNA. A D gene is named only where the DNA matches it firmly. Expanded clones get a size class; other rows say once, few or many, or leave the size out.

>TRBV4-2|NA|TRBJ2-7|15|NA
CASARGKGVVSEQYF
TGTGCCAGCGCAAGAGGAAAAGGGGTAGTATCCGAGCAGTACTTC
>TRBV7-3|NA|TRBJ1-5|15|NA
CASSYQGNSNQPQHF
TGTGCCAGCAGTTACCAGGGGAATAGCAATCAGCCCCAGCATTTT
>TRBV14|TRBD1|TRBJ2-7|14|once
CASSQGQGWNEQYF
TGTGCCAGCAGCCAAGGACAGGGATGGAACGAGCAGTACTTC
>TRBV28|TRBD2|TRBJ2-3|14|NA
CASTLSGRGDTQYF
TGTGCCAGCACCTTAAGCGGGAGGGGTGATACGCAGTATTTT
>TRBV6-1|TRBD1|TRBJ2-5|14|NA
CATGPGTVQETQYF
TGTGCCACGGGTCCCGGGACAGTCCAAGAGACCCAGTACTTC
>TRBV7-2|NA|TRBJ2-5|13|NA
CASSLRVRETQYF
TGTGCCAGCAGCCTCAGGGTTAGAGAGACCCAGTACTTC
>TRBV18|TRBD1|TRBJ1-4|15|NA
CASSPRGGFDEKLFF
TGTGCCAGCTCACCACGAGGGGGCTTTGATGAAAAACTGTTTTTT
>TRBV15|TRBD2|TRBJ2-3|17|NA
CATSRGLAGDSTDTQYF
TGTGCCACCAGCAGAGGACTAGCGGGGGATTCGACAGATACGCAGTATTTT
>TRBV7-2|TRBD1|TRBJ1-4|15|few
CASSSRTGDWRKLFF
TGTGCCAGCAGCTCGAGGACAGGGGATTGGAGAAAACTGTTTTTT
>TRBV5-8|NA|TRBJ2-2|17|NA
CASSLEGGRANTGELFF
TGTGCCAGCAGCTTGGAGGGGGGGCGCGCGAACACCGGGGAGCTGTTTTTT
>TRBV4-3|NA|TRBJ1-4|16|NA
CASSQDPRGTNEKLFF
TGCGCCAGCAGCCAAGATCCCAGGGGTACTAATGAAAAACTGTTTTTT
>TRBV4-1|TRBD1|TRBJ1-6|17|NA
CASSQDPGQNYNSPLHF
TGCGCCAGCAGCCAAGACCCGGGACAGAACTATAATTCACCCCTCCACTTT
>TRBV7-6|TRBD2|TRBJ2-7|15|NA
CASSPRGVGTYEQYF
TGTGCCAGCAGCCCGCGGGGGGTAGGAACCTACGAGCAGTACTTC
>TRBV9|NA|TRBJ2-7|15|NA
CASSVDGSASYEQYF
TGTGCCAGCAGCGTAGATGGTAGCGCCTCATACGAGCAGTACTTC
>TRBV4-3|TRBD2|TRBJ2-1|17|NA
CASSPSGGAGSYNEQFF
TGCGCCAGCAGCCCGAGCGGGGGGGCCGGGTCCTACAATGAGCAGTTCTTC
>TRBV10-3|NA|TRBJ1-1|13|NA
CAIRQGPNTEAFF
TGTGCCATCAGACAGGGCCCGAACACTGAAGCTTTCTTT
>TRBV5-6|NA|TRBJ1-2|16|NA
CASSLGQGIQYYGYTF
TGTGCCAGCAGCTTGGGCCAGGGAATCCAGTACTATGGCTACACCTTC
>TRBV29-1|TRBD2|TRBJ2-3|15|NA
CSVLGWEGTTDTQYF
TGCAGCGTTCTGGGGTGGGAGGGTACGACAGATACGCAGTATTTT
>TRBV7-9|TRBD1|TRBJ1-4|17|NA
CSSSFSPRTGWNEKLFF
TGTTCCAGCAGCTTTTCCCCCCGGACAGGGTGGAATGAAAAACTGTTTTTT
>TRBV5-1|TRBD1|TRBJ2-7|14|once
CASSREAGGYEQYF
TGCGCCAGCAGCCGTGAAGCAGGGGGCTACGAGCAGTACTTC
>TRBV19|TRBD1|TRBJ1-1|16|NA
CASSIGQGWMNTEAFF
TGTGCCAGTAGTATTGGACAGGGGTGGATGAACACTGAAGCTTTCTTT
>TRBV4-3|TRBD1|TRBJ2-5|18|NA
CASSQERHGTGTQETQYF
TGCGCCAGCAGCCAAGAGCGCCACGGGACAGGGACGCAAGAGACCCAGTACTTC
>TRBV5-1|TRBD1|TRBJ1-2|15|NA
CASSMGTGANYGYTF
TGCGCCAGCAGCATGGGGACAGGGGCTAACTATGGCTACACCTTC
>TRBV28|TRBD1|TRBJ2-7|15|NA
CASSSSGTGPYEQYF
TGTGCCAGCAGTTCCTCCGGGACAGGGCCATACGAGCAGTACTTC
>TRBV29-1|NA|TRBJ1-4|14|NA
CSVETTGSNEKLFF
TGCAGCGTTGAAACGACAGGATCTAATGAAAAACTGTTTTTT
>TRBV28|NA|TRBJ1-1|10|NA
CASGATKAFF
TGTGCCAGTGGGGCCACGAAGGCTTTCTTT
>TRBV30|NA|TRBJ1-2|18|NA
CAWSLSRQREGSNYGYTF
TGTGCCTGGAGCCTGTCTCGGCAGAGGGAGGGATCTAACTATGGCTACACCTTC
>TRBV19|TRBD2|TRBJ2-1|17|NA
CASSIPRGGALVNEQFF
TGTGCCAGTAGTATCCCCCGCGGGGGGGCCTTAGTTAATGAGCAGTTCTTC
>TRBV6-1|TRBD2|TRBJ2-7|12|NA
CASGAGGYEQYF
TGTGCCAGCGGGGCGGGAGGCTACGAGCAGTACTTC
>TRBV2|TRBD1|TRBJ2-7|14|NA
CASSGATGTYEQYF
TGTGCCAGCAGTGGCGCGACAGGGACCTACGAGCAGTACTTC
>TRBV5-4|NA|TRBJ2-5|14|NA
CASSLDPGGAAQYF
TGTGCCAGCAGCTTGGATCCGGGTGGCGCGGCCCAGTACTTC
>TRBV7-9|NA|TRBJ2-7|14|NA
CASSPTGENYEQYF
TGTGCCAGCAGCCCTACAGGAGAAAACTACGAGCAGTACTTC
>TRBV28|TRBD1|TRBJ1-5|15|NA
CASILDRGLHQPQHF
TGTGCCAGCATCCTGGACAGGGGGCTTCATCAGCCCCAGCATTTT
>TRBV7-3|NA|TRBJ1-1|12|NA
CASSFAGSEAFF
TGTGCCAGCAGCTTTGCGGGTTCTGAAGCTTTCTTT
>TRBV4-1|TRBD1|TRBJ1-1|16|few
CASSQDGSQGVIESFF
TGCGCCAGCAGCCAAGATGGTTCTCAGGGGGTGATTGAGTCTTTCTTT
>TRBV7-2|NA|TRBJ1-3|13|once
CASSLARGNTIYF
TGTGCCAGCAGCTTAGCGCGGGGAAACACCATATATTTT
>TRBV7-2|TRBD1|TRBJ1-4|15|NA
CASSPDRGANEKLFF
TGTGCCAGCAGCCCAGACAGGGGAGCTAATGAAAAACTGTTTTTT
>TRBV7-8|TRBD1|TRBJ2-2|15|once
CASSPGQGSTGELFF
TGTGCCAGCAGCCCGGGACAGGGTTCCACCGGGGAGCTGTTTTTT
>TRBV28|NA|TRBJ2-2|12|NA
CARGRYTGELFF
TGTGCCAGGGGCCGATACACCGGGGAGCTGTTTTTT
>TRBV7-9|NA|TRBJ1-2|14|once
CASSLLDRNYGYTF
TGTGCCAGCAGCTTACTGGACAGAAATTATGGCTACACCTTC
>TRBV7-2|TRBD1|TRBJ2-5|13|NA
CASRRQGQETQYF
TGTGCCAGCAGACGACAGGGTCAAGAGACCCAGTACTTC
>TRBV7-2|NA|TRBJ1-1|13|NA
CASSFNQDTEAFF
TGTGCCAGCAGCTTTAATCAGGACACTGAAGCTTTCTTT
>TRBV20-1|NA|TRBJ2-1|11|few
CSARRVNEQFF
TGCAGTGCCAGGAGGGTCAATGAGCAGTTCTTC
>TRBV12-5|TRBD1|TRBJ1-1|19|NA
CASGLVLSGQVGSNTEAFF
TGTGCTAGTGGTTTGGTCTTGTCGGGACAGGTTGGATCGAACACTGAAGCTTTCTTT
>TRBV6-1|NA|TRBJ2-3|12|NA
CASYFGTDTQYF
TGTGCTTCTTACTTTGGCACAGATACGCAGTATTTT
>TRBV30|NA|TRBJ2-2|14|NA
CAWSVRGNTGELFF
TGTGCCTGGAGTGTACGAGGGAACACCGGGGAGCTGTTTTTT
>TRBV27|NA|TRBJ1-1|14|once
CASSLSYRAVRAFF
TGTGCCAGCAGTTTATCGTACAGGGCGGTAAGAGCTTTCTTT
>TRBV27|NA|TRBJ2-5|13|NA
CASSLRRSETQYF
TGTGCCAGCAGTTTGAGGCGAAGTGAGACCCAGTACTTC
>TRBV5-1|NA|TRBJ2-3|14|NA
CASSSRKRDDTQYF
TGCGCCAGCAGCTCGCGGAAACGAGATGATACGCAGTATTTT
>TRBV9|NA|TRBJ1-2|15|few
CASSANPRELYGYTF
TGTGCCAGCAGCGCAAACCCCAGGGAACTCTATGGCTACACCTTC
>TRBV15|NA|TRBJ2-1|18|NA
CATSSSPWASDFTHEQFF
TGTGCCACCAGCAGTTCCCCTTGGGCTAGCGACTTCACGCATGAGCAGTTCTTC